The clone carrying this T cell receptor (beta chain) showed up just once. cDNA prepared by RNA extraction and subsequent reverse transcription served as the template for sequencing. Generated by immunoSEQ multiplex PCR, the TCRdb table keeps only in-frame clones and is missing some. This table holds 210,000 or so clones, approximately 72% found once. The sample is drawn from a study of CD8+ T cells in alopecia areata. Study information: Treated individuals took tofacitinib by mouth, 5 to 10 mg twice daily.

Noted treatment: oral pan-JAK inhibitor, 5-10 mg twice daily. This CDR3 has 12 amino acids. Germline lookup yields CDR1 SNHLY and CDR2 FYNNEI. V dropped 11 bases and J dropped 3 bases, with 13 bases sitting between them. The V call is TRBV2, the J call TRBJ2-5; D might be TRBD1 or TRBD2, each matching 5 bases. This material consisted of CD4+ T cells sorted from blood, taken at week 44, from a patient treated with tofacitinib. This receptor was taken from a human donor with alopecia areata. The CDR3 sequence: CAGGLGEETQYF. CDR3 bases: TGTGCCGGAGGCCTGGGGGAAGAGACCCAGTACTTC. The variable domain in full, with the rest retrieved from reference TRBV2 and TRBJ2-5, is EPEVTQTPSHQVTQMGQEVILRCVPISNHLYFYWYRQILGQKVEFLVSFYNNEISEKSEIFDDQFSVERPDGSNFTLKIRSTKLEDSAMYFCAGGLGEETQYFGPGTRLLVL.